The sample holds a few counts of the clone carrying this TCR beta chain. Its cognate antigen is unknown. cDNA libraries of TCR beta carried unique molecular identifiers. TCRdb recomputed calls from the PCR reads with MiXCR, one row per CDR3 protein. This sample yields roughly 400,000 distinct CDR3 sequences, of which about 40% are seen a single time; approximately 7.7% belongs to the top ten. The sample is drawn from a study of post-analysis software for immune sequencing data. Study-wide context: The disease courses spanned relapsing-remitting, secondary progressive and progressive-relapsing forms of multiple sclerosis.

Study observations and caveats: Among several TRBV segments more frequent in patients than controls were TRBV5-6, TRBV5-1 and TRBV20-1. Patients with multiple sclerosis recorded significantly lower normalized Chao1 diversity than controls, the study found.

The CDR3 is 14 amino acids. CDR1 and CDR2 (germline): SQVTM, ANQGSEA. Trimming shortened V by 1 base and J by 4 bases, and 12 bases separated the two germline ends. The specimen sequenced was blood. The chain joins TRBV29-1 to TRBJ2-3; the D is unclear. This receptor was taken from a girl under 10 years old with multiple sclerosis. CDR3 residues: CSVEGPGGSDTQYF. CDR3 bases: TGCAGCGTTGAAGGTCCAGGCGGCTCAGATACGCAGTATTTT.